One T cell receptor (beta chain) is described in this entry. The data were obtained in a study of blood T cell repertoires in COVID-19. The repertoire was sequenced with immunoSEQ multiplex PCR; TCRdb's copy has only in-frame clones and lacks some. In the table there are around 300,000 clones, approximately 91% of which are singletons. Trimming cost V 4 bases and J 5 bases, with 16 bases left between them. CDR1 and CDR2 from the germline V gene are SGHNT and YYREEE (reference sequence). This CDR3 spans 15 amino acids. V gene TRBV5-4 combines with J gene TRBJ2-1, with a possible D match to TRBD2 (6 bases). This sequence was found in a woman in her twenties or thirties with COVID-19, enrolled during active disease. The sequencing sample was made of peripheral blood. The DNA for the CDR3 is TGTGCCAGCAGCCCAGCGGGCGGGAAAAACAATGAGCAGTTCTTC. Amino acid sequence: CASSPAGGKNNEQFF.